These 24 T cell receptor beta chains were sequenced from one sample in a study of T cells in Graves' hyperthyroidism and ophthalmopathy. Researchers took RNA transcripts and amplified the TCR beta CDR3 regions from them. TCR CDR3 underwent first-round RT-PCR with the HTBI primer set. TCRdb re-derived calls from the multiplex PCR reads in MiXCR, one entry per CDR3 protein. This sample yields under 200,000 distinct CDR3 sequences, of which about 9.4% are seen a single time; approximately 20% belongs to the top ten. The sequencing sample was made of blood. The source of these receptors is a woman between 18 and 30 years old with Graves' hyperthyroidism that later progressed to Graves' ophthalmopathy.

This clonotype was seen a handful of times. V and J are TRBV5-6 and TRBJ2-5; 13 bases match TRBD2. CDR1 is SGHDT and CDR2 is YYEEEE in the germline V gene. V was pared by 1 base and J by 5 bases, with 11 bases of the junction left unmatched. The CDR3 is 18 amino acids. This CDR3 reads CASSLPGLAGQGWETQYF. CDR3 sequence (DNA): TGTGCCAGCAGCTTGCCGGGACTAGCGGGACAAGGCTGGGAGACCCAGTACTTC.

This clonotype appeared many times. The chain couples TRBV2 to TRBJ1-2; D gene ambiguous. The CDR3 is 13 residues long. V lost 10 bases and J lost 3, with 15 bases in between. Germline V gives CDR1 SNHLY, CDR2 FYNNEI. The CDR3 loop is CATRRNMDYGYTF. The DNA for the CDR3 is TGTGCCACCCGACGGAATATGGACTATGGCTACACCTTC.

In this sample, this clonotype turned up a few times. The chain employs TRBV6-1 and TRBJ1-1, with D tentatively TRBD1 (5 bases). The CDR3 is made up of 14 amino acids. The germline V gene encodes CDR1 MNHNS and CDR2 SASEGT. Trimming left V 2 bases short and J 0 bases short, with 7 bases between. This CDR3 reads CASSETGLNTEAFF. DNA of the CDR3: TGTGCCAGCAGTGAAACAGGATTGAACACTGAAGCTTTCTTT.

This clonotype was seen ten or more times. The chain joins TRBV20-1 to TRBJ2-7; no definite D call. From germline, CDR1 is DFQATT and CDR2 SNEGSKA (reference sequence). The CDR3 consists of 14 residues. CDR3 protein: CSMPGGSPFYEQYF. The CDR3 DNA reads as TGCAGCATGCCCGGCGGCAGCCCTTTCTACGAGCAGTACTTC.

The chain recombines TRBV5-4 with TRBJ2-1; tentative D call: TRBD2 (5 bases). This CDR3 has 15 residues. Germline lookup yields CDR1 SGHNT and CDR2 YYREEE (reference sequence). Trimming took 4 bases from V and 6 from J, leaving 17 bases between them. CDR3 in amino acids: CASSVTLASFNEQFF. The CDR3, as DNA: TGTGCCAGCAGCGTAACCTTAGCGAGCTTCAATGAGCAGTTCTTC.

This clonotype was seen only a few times. The chain employs TRBV7-8 and TRBJ1-5; the D is unclear. The CDR3 is made up of 16 amino acids. Germline assignment: CDR1 SGHVS and CDR2 FQNEAQ. Between the trimmed V and J ends, which lost 5 bases and 4 bases, there was a span of 18 bases. CDR3 region: CASSPWPLGLNQPQHF. The CDR3 DNA is TGTGCCAGCAGCCCCTGGCCTCTTGGGCTTAATCAGCCCCAGCATTTT.

The sample holds a few counts of this clonotype. The V call is TRBV20-1, the J call TRBJ2-5; D not certain. V was shortened by 5 bases and J by 3 bases, with 4 bases between the two germline ends. Germline loops: CDR1 DFQATT, CDR2 SNEGSKA (reference sequence). The CDR3 spans 10 residues. The CDR3 bases are TGCAGTGCTCAGGAAGAGACCCAGTACTTC. Amino acid sequence: CSAQEETQYF.

The genes are TRBV12-3 or TRBV12-4 and TRBJ2-1; the D gene is possibly TRBD2 (5 bases). Trimming took 5 bases from V and 9 from J, leaving 8 bases between them. The CDR3 consists of 11 residues. CDR3 sequence: CASSISAEQFF. Written as DNA, the CDR3 is TGTGCCAGCAGTATTAGCGCTGAGCAGTTCTTC.

This clonotype was detected ten times or more. The rearrangement joins TRBV10-3 to TRBJ2-7; 8 bases match TRBD1. The V segment lost 3 bases and the J segment 3 bases; nucleotides outside the gene matches: 7. The CDR3 extends over 15 amino acids. Germline CDR1 reads ENHRY; CDR2 reads SYGVKD. The CDR3 nucleotides are TGTGCCATCAGTGAACGGGACAGGTACCTCTACGAGCAGTACTTC. Protein sequence: CAISERDRYLYEQYF.

The table lists this clonotype with many counts. The V and J genes are TRBV6-2 or TRBV6-3 and TRBJ2-7; 11 bases are a match to TRBD1. The CDR3 covers 15 residues. Germline assignment: CDR1 MNHEY and CDR2 SVGEGT. The ends lost 6 bases at V and 1 base at J; junction bases unmatched: 5. The CDR3 reads CASRNGQGASYEQYF. The CDR3 DNA follows: TGTGCCAGCAGGAACGGACAGGGGGCTTCCTACGAGCAGTACTTC.

This clonotype was counted at least ten times. V gene TRBV7-9 combines with J gene TRBJ1-1; 10 bases fit TRBD1. The germline gives CDR1 SEHNR, CDR2 FQNEAQ (reference sequence). V shed 0 bases and J 0 bases; nucleotides not matched to a gene: 10. The CDR3 extends over 19 amino acids. CDR3 nucleotide sequence: TGTGCCAGCAGCTTAGCGCGTAGACAGGGGGCCCCTGTGAACACTGAAGCTTTCTTT. Amino acids: CASSLARRQGAPVNTEAFF.

This chain uses TRBV6-1 with TRBJ2-7; 11 bases are shared with TRBD1. The junction had 6 bases not matched to a gene; V was cut back by 6 bases and J by 5 bases. The V gene's germline CDR1 is MNHNS and CDR2 SASEGT. The length of the CDR3 is 14 residues. As DNA, the CDR3 is TGTGCCAGCAGCACCCGGGACAGGGGGAACGAGCAGTACTTC. Translation: CASSTRDRGNEQYF.

This clonotype turned up a few times. V usage is TRBV6-2 or TRBV6-3 and J usage is TRBJ2-3, with unresolved D. The germline V gene has CDR1 MNHEY and CDR2 SVGEGT. The CDR3 length is 18 residues. V was trimmed by 0 bases and J by 0 bases, leaving 16 bases between them. In DNA form, the CDR3 reads TGTGCCAGCAGTTACTCGAATATCGCGGCCACTAGCACAGATACGCAGTATTTT. Amino acid sequence: CASSYSNIAATSTDTQYF.

The CDR3 spells CGTGTANTGELFF. For the CDR3, the DNA is TGTGGGACGGGGACCGCGAACACCGGGGAGCTGTTTTTT. This sequence joins TRBV6-1 and TRBJ2-2; the D gene could be TRBD1 or TRBD2 (5 bases each). This CDR3 has 13 amino acids. From germline, CDR1 is MNHNS and CDR2 SASEGT.

A few counts support this clonotype. V and J are TRBV13 and TRBJ2-2, with 8 bases identical to TRBD2. The V gene end was trimmed by 5 bases and the J gene end by 4 bases; junction bases not matched to a gene: 9. This CDR3 is built from 16 residues. CDR1 is PRHDT and CDR2 is FYEKMQ in the germline V gene (reference sequence). In nucleotides, the CDR3 is TGTGCCAGCAGCCAACGGGGGGGCCTAGTCACCGGGGAGCTGTTTTTT. It translates to CASSQRGGLVTGELFF.

This clonotype was seen a handful of times. V and J are TRBV20-1 and TRBJ2-7; no clear D gene. The germline gives CDR1 DFQATT, CDR2 SNEGSKA (reference sequence). V shed 5 bases and J shed 9 bases, with 17 bases lying between them. The CDR3 has 12 residues. CDR3 in amino acids: CSAFKSGLGQYF. In nucleotides, the CDR3 is TGCAGTGCTTTTAAATCCGGCCTAGGGCAGTACTTC.

A word on this clonotype: A much larger clone differs from this one at a single base, so this may be a read error. V and J are TRBV3-1 and TRBJ1-6, with 7 bases identical to TRBD1. Germline V gives CDR1 LGHDT, CDR2 YNNKEL (reference sequence). CDR3 length equals 14 residues. The CDR3 loop reads CAGSPRQGNSPLHF. The CDR3 bases are TGTGCCGGCAGCCCCCGACAGGGCAATTCACCCCTCCACTTT.

There are many counts of this clonotype. The J gene is TRBJ1-1, the V gene TRBV5-6, with D perhaps matching TRBD1 (5 bases). The germline V gene encodes CDR1 SGHDT and CDR2 YYEEEE. The V gene lost 4 bases and the J gene lost 12 bases, with 19 bases spanning the gap. The CDR3 totals 13 residues. CDR3 bases: TGTGCCAGCAGCACCCCGGGGGTAGAGGTGACTTTCTTT. Amino acids: CASSTPGVEVTFF.

The chain combines TRBV27 with TRBJ2-1, with 12 bases that match TRBD1. CDR3 length: 15 amino acids. V was pared by 3 bases and J by 9 bases, with 6 bases of the junction left unmatched. Germline CDR1 and CDR2: MNHEY and SMNVEV (reference sequence). The CDR3 DNA is TGTGCCAGCAGTTTGTACGGGACAGGGGGCGTTGAGCAGTTCTTC. Protein sequence: CASSLYGTGGVEQFF.

About this clonotype: A read error may explain this, as a much larger clone is one base away. This chain connects TRBV30 to TRBJ1-3; D gene ambiguous. The CDR3 spans 15 residues. V lost 4 bases, J lost 0 bases, and 13 bases lay in between. Germline values: CDR1 GTSNPN, CDR2 SVGIG (reference sequence). The CDR3 DNA reads as TGTGCCTGGATGAGTGGCGTCAACTCTGGAAACACCATATATTTT. Protein: CAWMSGVNSGNTIYF.

This clonotype was counted many times. V is TRBV6-5 and J is TRBJ2-2, with 8 bases identical to TRBD2. Germline V gene sequence: CDR1 MNHEY, CDR2 SVGAGI. The J segment lost 0 bases and the V segment lost 4 bases, leaving 4 bases of the junction unmatched. The CDR3 length is 16 residues. Here the CDR3 DNA reads TGTGCCAGCAGTTGGGGAGCGGGGGCGAACACCGGGGAGCTGTTTTTT. It codes for CASSWGAGANTGELFF.

Turning to this clonotype: This may come from a read error, since a much larger clone is one base off. V and J are TRBV7-9 and TRBJ1-1; 8 bases fit TRBD1. CDR3 length equals 14 residues. Germline V gives CDR1 SEHNR, CDR2 FQNEAQ (reference sequence). The CDR3 spells CTSIPGGRYTEAFF. The CDR3 bases are TGTACCAGCATCCCAGGGGGCAGGTACACTGAAGCTTTCTTT.

The sample holds a few counts of this clonotype. The chain uses TRBV27 and TRBJ1-3; 7 positions agree with TRBD1. Trimming removed 4 bases from V and 2 bases from J; junction bases left unmatched: 11. The germline V gene has CDR1 MNHEY and CDR2 SMNVEV (reference sequence). This CDR3 comprises 17 residues. CDR3 amino acids: CASSSQPTGRAGNTIYF. DNA of the CDR3: TGTGCCAGCAGTTCCCAGCCGACAGGGAGAGCTGGAAACACCATATATTTT.

A word on this clonotype: This could be a read error, since a much larger clone is one nucleotide away. This sequence joins TRBV5-1 and TRBJ1-4; TRBD1 agrees at 9 bases. Germline CDR1 and CDR2: SGHRS and YFSETQ. This CDR3 has 14 amino acids. The CDR3 DNA reads as TGCGCCAGCAGCACGGACAGGGGTAATGAAAAACTGTCTTTT. It translates to CASSTDRGNEKLSF.